Detailed here is one T cell receptor (beta chain). The antigen is unknown. A read error is likely, as this CDR3 ends without the conserved phenylalanine or tryptophan. The sample's time point: newly diagnosed GD, antithyroid drugs for less than 3 months. There was RNA extracted from PBMCs, and the TCR library was made from it. From an endocrinology department in Xi'an, China, came the patients. The CDR3 covers 15 residues. The V gene's germline CDR1 is MGHRA and CDR2 YSYEKL. The source of the sample is a study of regulatory T cells in long-lasting Graves disease. In building TCR beta libraries, iRepertoire HTBI primers were used together with Arm-PCR of CDR3 regions. As processed by the authors: Across all samples, 62 TRBV segments and 15 or so TRBJ segments were identified. Via MiXCR, TCRdb re-called the multiplex PCR reads, giving one row per CDR3 protein. TCRdb, rather than the study authors, made the V and J calls. The sample contains 580,000 or so distinct CDR3 sequences, about 16% of which appear only once.

Study-wide results and limits: TRBV28 was favored in persistent disease, as were TRBJ1-2 and TRBJ2-5.

The same specimen was also included in a second study, on T cells in Graves' hyperthyroidism and ophthalmopathy. From that second work: Researchers ran a first-round RT-PCR on the TCR CDR3 using the HTBI primer set.

This sequence was found in a man aged 18 to 29 with Graves disease. The sample consisted of peripheral blood mononuclear cells (PBMCs), taken at new diagnosis, from a patient treated with antithyroid drugs. The rearrangement links TRBV4-1 to TRBJ2-7; 7 positions match TRBD1. The CDR3 spells CASSQVGQSSYEQYL. DNA of the CDR3: TGTGCCAGCAGCCAAGTGGGACAGAGCTCCTACGAGCAGTACCTC.